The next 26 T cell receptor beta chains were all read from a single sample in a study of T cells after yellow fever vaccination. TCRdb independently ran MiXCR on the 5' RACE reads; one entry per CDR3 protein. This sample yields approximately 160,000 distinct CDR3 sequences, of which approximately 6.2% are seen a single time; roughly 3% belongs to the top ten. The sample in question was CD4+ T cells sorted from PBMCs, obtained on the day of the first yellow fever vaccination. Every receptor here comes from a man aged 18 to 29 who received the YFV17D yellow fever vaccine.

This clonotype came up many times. The CDR3 reads CASSPRIREDEQFF. Here the CDR3 DNA reads TGTGCCAGCTCACCACGTATCCGCGAGGATGAGCAGTTCTTC. The rearrangement joins TRBV18 to TRBJ2-1; D is ambiguous. Germline V CDR1 and CDR2: KGHSH, LQKENI. The CDR3 sequence is 14 residues long. V lost 1 base to trimming and J lost 8 bases, with 12 bases between them.

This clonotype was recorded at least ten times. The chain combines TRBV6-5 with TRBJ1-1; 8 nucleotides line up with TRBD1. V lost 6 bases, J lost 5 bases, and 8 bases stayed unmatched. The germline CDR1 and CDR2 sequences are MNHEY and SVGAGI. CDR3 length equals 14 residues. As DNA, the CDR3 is TGTGCCAGCAGCCTGCAGGGGGCTGGAACTGAAGCTTTCTTT. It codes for CASSLQGAGTEAFF.

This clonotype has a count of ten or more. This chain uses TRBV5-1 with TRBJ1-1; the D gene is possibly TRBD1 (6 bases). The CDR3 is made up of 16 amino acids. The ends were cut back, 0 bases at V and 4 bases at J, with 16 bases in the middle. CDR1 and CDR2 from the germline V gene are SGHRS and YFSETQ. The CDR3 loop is CASSLAYRAVTTEAFF. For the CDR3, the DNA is TGCGCCAGCAGCTTGGCCTACAGGGCGGTCACCACTGAAGCTTTCTTT.

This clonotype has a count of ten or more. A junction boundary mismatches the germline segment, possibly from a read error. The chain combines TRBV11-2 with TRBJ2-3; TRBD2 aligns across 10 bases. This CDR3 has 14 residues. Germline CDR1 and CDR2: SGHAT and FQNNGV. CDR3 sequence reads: CASSLPLAGARRDF. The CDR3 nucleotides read TGTGCCAGCAGCTTACCCCTAGCGGGGGCTCGGCGAGATTTT.

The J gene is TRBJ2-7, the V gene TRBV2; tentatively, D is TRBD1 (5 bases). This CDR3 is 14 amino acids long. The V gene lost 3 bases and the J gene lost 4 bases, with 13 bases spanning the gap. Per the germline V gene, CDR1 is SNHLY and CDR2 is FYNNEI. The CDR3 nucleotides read TGTGCCAGCAGTGAGCAGGGTTTTGGGTACGAGCAGTACGTC. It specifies CASSEQGFGYEQYV.

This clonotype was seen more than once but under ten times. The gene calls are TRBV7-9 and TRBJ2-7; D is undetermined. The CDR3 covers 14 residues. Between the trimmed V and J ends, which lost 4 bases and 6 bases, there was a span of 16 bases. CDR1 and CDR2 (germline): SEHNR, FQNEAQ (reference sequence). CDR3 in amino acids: CASSSIVGPSEQYV. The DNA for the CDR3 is TGTGCCAGCAGCTCAATTGTAGGACCGTCCGAGCAGTACGTC.

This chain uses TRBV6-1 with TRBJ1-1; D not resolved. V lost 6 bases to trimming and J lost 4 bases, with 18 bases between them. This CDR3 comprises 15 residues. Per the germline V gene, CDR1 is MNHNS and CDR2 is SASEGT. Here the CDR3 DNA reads TGTGCCAGCAGGGGCTTCGGAGCGAGGTTCACTGAAGCTTTCTTT. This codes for CASRGFGARFTEAFF.

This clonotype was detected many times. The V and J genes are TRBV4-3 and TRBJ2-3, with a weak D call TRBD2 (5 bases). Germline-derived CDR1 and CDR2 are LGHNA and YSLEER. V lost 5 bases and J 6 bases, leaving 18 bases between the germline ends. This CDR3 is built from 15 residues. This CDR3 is CASSSGGRAGDTQYF. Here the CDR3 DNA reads TGCGCCAGCAGCTCCGGCGGCCGGGCGGGCGATACGCAGTATTTT.

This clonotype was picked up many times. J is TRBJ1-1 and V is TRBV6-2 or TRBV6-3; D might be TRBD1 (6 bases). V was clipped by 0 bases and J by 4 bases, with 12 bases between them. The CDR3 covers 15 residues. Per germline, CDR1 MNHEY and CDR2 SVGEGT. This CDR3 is CASSYSNGRGTEAFF. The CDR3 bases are TGTGCCAGCAGTTACTCGAACGGCAGGGGCACTGAAGCTTTCTTT.

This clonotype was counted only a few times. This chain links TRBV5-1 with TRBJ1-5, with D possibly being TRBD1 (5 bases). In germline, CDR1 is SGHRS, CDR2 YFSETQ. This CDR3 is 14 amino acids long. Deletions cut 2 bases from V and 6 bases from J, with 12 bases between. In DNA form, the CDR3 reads TGCGCCAGCAGCTTCGGCAGGGAGGGTCAGCCCCAGCATTTT. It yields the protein CASSFGREGQPQHF.

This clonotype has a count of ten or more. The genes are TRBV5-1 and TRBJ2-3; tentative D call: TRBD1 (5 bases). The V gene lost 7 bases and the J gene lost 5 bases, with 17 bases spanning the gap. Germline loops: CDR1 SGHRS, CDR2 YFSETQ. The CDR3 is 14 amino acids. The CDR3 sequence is CASSATGSGDTQYF. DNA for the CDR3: TGCGCCAGCTCGGCTACAGGCAGTGGAGATACGCAGTATTTT. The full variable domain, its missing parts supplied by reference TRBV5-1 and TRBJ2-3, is KAGVTQTPRYLIKTRGQQVTLSCSPISGHRSVSWYQQTPGQGLQFLFEYFSETQRNKGNFPGRFSGRQFSNSRSEMNVSTLELGDSALYLCASSATGSGDTQYFGPGTRLTVL.

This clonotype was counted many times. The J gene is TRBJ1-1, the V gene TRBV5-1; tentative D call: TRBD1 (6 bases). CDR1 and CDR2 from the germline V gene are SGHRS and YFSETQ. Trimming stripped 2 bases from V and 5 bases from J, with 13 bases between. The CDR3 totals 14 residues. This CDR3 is CASSFDDRRTEAFF. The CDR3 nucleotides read TGCGCCAGCAGCTTTGATGACAGGCGAACTGAAGCTTTCTTT.

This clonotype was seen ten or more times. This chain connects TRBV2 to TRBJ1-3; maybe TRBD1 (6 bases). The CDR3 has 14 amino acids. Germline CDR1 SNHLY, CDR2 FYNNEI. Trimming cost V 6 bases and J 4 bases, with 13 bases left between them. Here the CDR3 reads CASRQQGPGNTIYF. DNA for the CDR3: TGTGCCAGCAGACAACAGGGTCCCGGAAACACCATATATTTT.

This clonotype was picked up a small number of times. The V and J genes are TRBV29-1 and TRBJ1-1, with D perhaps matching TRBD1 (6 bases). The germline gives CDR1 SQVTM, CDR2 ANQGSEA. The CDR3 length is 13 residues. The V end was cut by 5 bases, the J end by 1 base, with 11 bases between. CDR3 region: CSVILQGNTEAFF. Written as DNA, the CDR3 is TGCAGCGTTATCTTACAGGGGAACACTGAAGCTTTCTTT.

The DNA of the CDR3 is TGTGCCAGCAGCCCGAAACGGGACGTTCTTTACGAGCAGTACGTC. Amino acids: CASSPKRDVLYEQYV. The chain recombines TRBV7-8 with TRBJ2-7; D might be TRBD1 or TRBD2, each matching 5 bases. The CDR3 extends over 15 amino acids. Per the germline V gene, CDR1 is SGHVS and CDR2 is FQNEAQ. V was pared by 5 bases and J by 4 bases, with 18 bases between.

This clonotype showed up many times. CDR3 sequence reads: CASSPVAEKQYF. The CDR3 DNA reads as TGTGCCAGCAGCCCCGTCGCAGAAAAGCAGTACTTC. The gene calls are TRBV7-2 and TRBJ2-7; D uncertain. Germline V CDR1 and CDR2: SGHTA, FQGNSA. The CDR3 totals 12 residues. Trimming stripped 5 bases from V and 8 bases from J, with 13 bases between.

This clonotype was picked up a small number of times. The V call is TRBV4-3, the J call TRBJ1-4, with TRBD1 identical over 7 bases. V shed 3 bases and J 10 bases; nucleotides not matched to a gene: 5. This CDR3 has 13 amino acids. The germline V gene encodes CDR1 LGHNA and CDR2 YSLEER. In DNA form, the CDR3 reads TGCGCCAGCAGCCAGACAGGGCTTGGAAAACTGTTTTTT. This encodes CASSQTGLGKLFF.

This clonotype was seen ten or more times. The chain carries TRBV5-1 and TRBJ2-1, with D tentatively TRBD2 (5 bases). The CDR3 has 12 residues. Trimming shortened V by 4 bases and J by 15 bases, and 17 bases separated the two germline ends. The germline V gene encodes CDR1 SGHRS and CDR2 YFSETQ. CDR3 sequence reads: CASSEDLMERFF. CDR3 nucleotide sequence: TGCGCCAGCAGCGAGGACTTGATGGAGAGGTTCTTC.

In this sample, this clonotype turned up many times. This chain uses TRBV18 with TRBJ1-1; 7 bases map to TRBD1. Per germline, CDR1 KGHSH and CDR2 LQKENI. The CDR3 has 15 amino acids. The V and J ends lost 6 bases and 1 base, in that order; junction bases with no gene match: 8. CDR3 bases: TGTGCCAGCTCGCGCGAGGGGGCGGGGAACACTGAAGCTTTCTTT. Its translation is CASSREGAGNTEAFF.

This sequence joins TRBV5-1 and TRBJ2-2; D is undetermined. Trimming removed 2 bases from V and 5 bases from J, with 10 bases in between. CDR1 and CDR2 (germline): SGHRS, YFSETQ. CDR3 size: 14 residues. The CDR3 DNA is TGCGCCAGCAGCTTTCTATCTGAGACCGGGGAGCTGTTTTTT. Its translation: CASSFLSETGELFF.

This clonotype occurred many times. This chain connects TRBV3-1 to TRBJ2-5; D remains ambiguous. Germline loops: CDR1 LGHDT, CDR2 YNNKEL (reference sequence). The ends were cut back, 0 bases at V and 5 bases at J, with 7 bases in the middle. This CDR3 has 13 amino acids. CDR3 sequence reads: CASSQDQSETQYF. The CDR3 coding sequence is TGTGCCAGCAGCCAAGATCAGTCCGAGACCCAGTACTTC.

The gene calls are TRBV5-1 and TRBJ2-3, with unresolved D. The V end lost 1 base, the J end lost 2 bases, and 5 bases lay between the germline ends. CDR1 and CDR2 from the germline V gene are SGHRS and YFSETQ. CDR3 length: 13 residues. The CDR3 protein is CASSLQPTDTQYF. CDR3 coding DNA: TGCGCCAGCAGCTTGCAACCCACAGATACGCAGTATTTT.

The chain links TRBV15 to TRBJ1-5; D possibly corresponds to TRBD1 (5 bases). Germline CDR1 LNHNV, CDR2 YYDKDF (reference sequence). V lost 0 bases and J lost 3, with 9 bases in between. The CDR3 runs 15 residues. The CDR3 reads CATSRDEQDNQPQHF. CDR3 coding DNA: TGTGCCACCAGCAGAGATGAACAGGACAATCAGCCCCAGCATTTT.

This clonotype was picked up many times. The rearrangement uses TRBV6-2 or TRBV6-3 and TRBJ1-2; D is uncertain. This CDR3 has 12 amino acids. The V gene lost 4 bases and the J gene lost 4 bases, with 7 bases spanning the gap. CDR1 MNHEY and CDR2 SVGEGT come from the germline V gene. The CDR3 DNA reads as TGTGCCAGCAGTTCAACTTCCTATGGCTACACCTTC. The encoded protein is CASSSTSYGYTF.

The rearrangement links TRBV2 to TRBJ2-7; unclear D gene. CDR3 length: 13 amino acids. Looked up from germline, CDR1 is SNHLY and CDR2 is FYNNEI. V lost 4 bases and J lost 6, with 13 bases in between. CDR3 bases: TGTGCCAGCAGTGCTCAGTCTGGCCCCGAGCAGTACTTC. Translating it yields CASSAQSGPEQYF.

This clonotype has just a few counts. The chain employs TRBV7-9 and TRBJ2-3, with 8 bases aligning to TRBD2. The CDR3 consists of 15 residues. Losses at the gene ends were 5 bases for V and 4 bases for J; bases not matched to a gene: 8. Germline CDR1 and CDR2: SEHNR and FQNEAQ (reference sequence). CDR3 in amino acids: CASSMRGVGADTQYF. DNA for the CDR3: TGTGCCAGCAGCATGCGGGGGGTTGGCGCAGATACGCAGTATTTT. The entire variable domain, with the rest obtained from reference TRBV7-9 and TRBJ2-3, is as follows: DTGVSQNPRHKITKRGQNVTFRCDPISEHNRLYWYRQTLGQGPEFLTYFQNEAQLEKSRLLSDRFSAERPKGSFSTLEIQRTEQGDSAMYLCASSMRGVGADTQYFGPGTRLTVL.